The 3 T cell receptor beta chains in this list originate from one sample, sequenced in a study of blood T cell repertoires in COVID-19. Sequencing was performed with immunoSEQ multiplex PCR; in TCRdb, only in-frame clones are kept and a portion is missing. Among over 25,000 clones listed, roughly nine tenths were seen once. The sequenced sample consisted of peripheral blood. These receptors were taken from a human donor with active COVID-19. The donor label of this sample is uncertain.

The chain employs TRBV5-1 and TRBJ2-7; TRBD2 agrees at 11 bases. CDR1 is SGHRS and CDR2 is YFSETQ in the germline V gene. This CDR3 comprises 16 residues. V gave up 3 bases and J gave up 6 bases; unmatched junction bases: 11. CDR3 region: CASSSRLAGKNSEQYF. The CDR3 DNA sequence: TGCGCCAGCAGCTCACGACTAGCGGGAAAAAACTCCGAGCAGTACTTC.

This clone was found once. The chain carries TRBV21-1 and TRBJ2-7; TRBD2 was called by the table and not checked on the DNA. TRBV21-1 is given as a pseudogene. This CDR3 region has 14 residues. CDR3 bases: TGTGCCAGCAGCGTTAGCGGGAGGGCGGAGGAGCAGTACTTC. Protein: CASSVSGRAEEQYF.

This chain links TRBV7-2 with TRBJ2-7, with 7 bases matching TRBD1. In germline, CDR1 is SGHTA, CDR2 FQGNSA. Trimming at V came to 5 bases and at J to 2 bases, leaving 6 bases not matched to a gene. This CDR3 has 14 residues. CDR3 region: CASSPDRVAYEQYF. Written as DNA, the CDR3 is TGTGCCAGCAGCCCAGACAGGGTCGCCTACGAGCAGTACTTC.